This entry concerns a single T cell receptor beta chain. As yet, its antigen is unknown. A multiplex PCR was run with 60 Vbeta primers and 13 Jbeta primers. TCRdb's copy holds only in-frame clones and misses some; the assay was immunoSEQ multiplex PCR. The top ten clones hold more than 2% of a sample with around 110,000 clones, around 85% of them seen once. The CDR3 totals 15 residues. CDR1 is ENHRY, CDR2 SYGVKD, per germline. Trimming left V 3 bases short and J 1 base short, with 10 bases between. This record comes from a study of cytomegalovirus exposure and HLA in healthy donors. The study's findings and limits: TCR beta sequences reportedly predicted the HLA-A and HLA-B alleles of most subjects accurately. The listing of approximately 160 TCR beta chains classed them as cytomegalovirus-associated.

The sequencing input was PBMCs. The chain carries TRBV10-3 and TRBJ1-5; D perhaps matches TRBD1 (6 bases). The TCR was taken from a young man in good health and CMV-seronegative. CDR3 nucleotides: TGTGCCATCAGTGACTCCAGGGGAAGCAATCAGCCCCAGCATTTT. It yields the protein CAISDSRGSNQPQHF.